This is a list of T cell receptor beta chains from one sample in a study of identifying expanded T cells in peripheral blood. Sequencing was performed with immunoSEQ multiplex PCR; in TCRdb, only in-frame clones are kept and a portion is missing. Counted here are about 90,000 clones, 86% occurring once; the ten biggest clones make up over 5%. Sample: blood. These receptors were taken from a person aged 18-70 years in good health. The CDR3 runs from the conserved cysteine through the conserved F or W. A D gene is named only where the DNA matches it firmly. Size tells how often a clone was seen (once, few, many) or the class of an expanded clone, and some rows leave it out.

d_gene | j_gene | abundance | v_gene | CDR3aa | CDR3nt
NA | TRBJ2-7 | NA | TRBV6-5 | CASSYSVLTADYEQYF | TGTGCCAGCAGTTACTCGGTTCTGACAGCAGATTACGAGCAGTACTTC
NA | TRBJ1-1 | once | TRBV18 | CASSPPSRGGTEAFF | TGTGCCAGCTCACCACCGAGCAGGGGTGGTACTGAAGCTTTCTTT
TRBD1 | TRBJ1-1 | NA | TRBV25-1 | CASSGERGGRGLQAFF | TGTGCCAGCAGTGGTGAAAGAGGAGGGAGGGGGCTGCAAGCTTTCTTT
TRBD1 | TRBJ1-2 | NA | TRBV6-5 | CASGAGQGYGYTF | TGTGCCAGCGGAGCGGGACAGGGGTATGGCTACACCTTC
NA | TRBJ2-5 | NA | TRBV25-1 | CASSSQGGRQETQYF | TGTGCCAGCAGTTCCCAGGGAGGACGGCAAGAGACCCAGTACTTC
TRBD1 | TRBJ1-2 | NA | TRBV6-6 | CASTDREPGYTF | TGTGCCAGCACCGACAGGGAGCCTGGCTACACCTTC
TRBD1 | TRBJ1-2 | once | TRBV9 | CASSTPVGQAGVGGYTF | TGTGCCAGCAGCACCCCCGTGGGACAGGCGGGAGTCGGCGGCTACACCTTC
NA | TRBJ1-1 | NA | TRBV7-9 | CASPSAGNTEAFF | TGTGCCAGCCCTTCGGCCGGGAACACTGAAGCTTTCTTT
NA | TRBJ1-2 | once | TRBV11-2 | CASSYPQTGRGGYTF | TGTGCCAGCAGCTATCCCCAAACAGGGAGAGGTGGCTACACCTTC
NA | TRBJ1-2 | NA | TRBV15 | CATSDGDFYGYTF | TGTGCCACCAGCGACGGAGATTTCTATGGCTACACCTTC
TRBD1 | TRBJ1-1 | NA | TRBV5-5 | CASTTGGSSFF | TGTGCCAGCACTACAGGGGGTTCCTCTTTCTTT
NA | TRBJ1-1 | once | TRBV6-1 | CASSATGYGEAFF | TGTGCCAGCAGCGCTACAGGGTACGGTGAAGCTTTCTTT
TRBD1 | TRBJ1-1 | NA | TRBV30 | CAWSVLFDRGDTEAFF | TGTGCCTGGAGTGTACTTTTCGACAGGGGGGACACTGAAGCTTTCTTT
TRBD1 | TRBJ1-6 | once | TRBV5-4 | CASSWDRGNSPLHF | TGTGCCAGCAGCTGGGACAGGGGGAATTCACCCCTCCACTTT
TRBD2 | TRBJ2-1 | NA | TRBV5-6 | CASSYDVAGGSYNEQFF | TGTGCCAGCAGTTATGATGTAGCGGGGGGGAGCTACAATGAGCAGTTCTTC
NA | TRBJ1-6 | NA | TRBV6-1 | CATKDVNHNSPLHF | TGTGCCACCAAGGACGTAAATCATAATTCACCCCTCCACTTT
NA | TRBJ2-3 | NA | TRBV2 | CASRSGQRVTDTQYF | TGTGCCAGCAGGTCGGGACAGCGGGTCACAGATACGCAGTATTTT
TRBD1 | TRBJ1-1 | NA | TRBV19 | CASSILDRESEAFF | TGTGCCAGTAGTATCCTTGACAGGGAAAGTGAAGCTTTCTTT
NA | TRBJ2-4 | few | TRBV6-5 | CASSSREKGHIQYF | TGTGCCAGCAGTTCTCGAGAGAAGGGTCACATTCAGTACTTC
TRBD1 | TRBJ2-7 | NA | TRBV11-3 | CASSRRQGPFTEQYF | TGTGCCAGCAGCCGTAGACAGGGTCCCTTTACGGAGCAGTACTTC
NA | TRBJ2-7 | NA | TRBV6-5 | CASSYQSGLSYEQYF | TGTGCCAGCAGTTACCAGTCAGGGCTCTCCTACGAGCAGTACTTC
TRBD2 | TRBJ2-1 | NA | TRBV29-1 | CSVAGSGGGPNNEQFF | TGCAGCGTTGCGGGTTCGGGCGGGGGACCAAACAATGAGCAGTTCTTC
NA | TRBJ1-6 | few | TRBV10-1 | CASRIRDGYNSPLHF | TGCGCCAGCAGGATCCGAGACGGATATAATTCACCCCTCCACTTT
NA | TRBJ1-1 | NA | TRBV6-6 | CASSPPTGRTTEAFF | TGTGCCAGCAGTCCACCCACGGGCAGGACCACTGAAGCTTTCTTT
NA | TRBJ1-2 | once | TRBV11-3 | CASSREGADLYGYTF | TGTGCCAGCAGCCGCGAAGGGGCGGACCTCTATGGCTACACCTTC
NA | TRBJ1-1 | NA | TRBV9 | CASSGRSGNTEAFF | TGTGCCAGCAGCGGGAGATCTGGGAACACTGAAGCTTTCTTT
NA | TRBJ2-5 | NA | TRBV7-2 | CASSPPAGAETQYF | TGTGCCAGCAGCCCTCCCGCGGGGGCGGAGACCCAGTACTTC
TRBD1 | TRBJ2-7 | NA | TRBV7-2 | CASSLVNPAGGELSYEQYF | TGTGCCAGCAGCTTAGTTAATCCGGCAGGGGGTGAACTCTCCTACGAGCAGTACTTC
NA | TRBJ1-1 | NA | TRBV7-9 | CASSESGPQAFF | TGTGCCAGCAGCGAGAGCGGACCTCAAGCTTTCTTT
NA | TRBJ2-5 | NA | TRBV4-1 | CASSQDSLGQGGETQYF | TGCGCCAGCAGCCAAGATTCACTCGGACAGGGAGGGGAGACCCAGTACTTC
NA | TRBJ2-1 | once | TRBV7-9 | CASSFHQDSPYIDEQFF | TGTGCCAGCAGCTTCCACCAGGACAGCCCATACATTGATGAGCAGTTCTTC
NA | TRBJ1-6 | once | TRBV28 | CASSVVLGMLSPLHF | TGTGCCAGCAGTGTCGTTCTCGGGATGCTTTCACCCCTCCACTTT
NA | TRBJ2-7 | NA | TRBV5-1 | CASSFGLSASSYEQYF | TGCGCCAGCAGCTTCGGGTTATCCGCCTCTTCCTACGAGCAGTACTTC
NA | TRBJ1-1 | NA | TRBV14 | CASSQDLVSPKAFF | TGTGCCAGCAGCCAAGATCTCGTCAGCCCCAAAGCTTTCTTT
TRBD1 | TRBJ1-5 | NA | TRBV4-1 | CASTLGTGLNQPQHF | TGCGCCAGCACCCTCGGGACAGGGTTAAATCAGCCCCAGCATTTT
NA | TRBJ1-5 | NA | TRBV7-9 | CASSFGSTLGQPQHF | TGTGCCAGCAGCTTTGGCTCAACCCTAGGGCAGCCCCAGCATTTT
NA | TRBJ1-5 | once | TRBV10-2 | CASSEPRVYRNQPQHF | TGCGCCAGCAGTGAGCCTAGGGTTTACAGAAATCAGCCCCAGCATTTT
TRBD2 | TRBJ2-1 | NA | TRBV11-2 | CASSLNPYSGGNNEQFF | TGTGCCAGCAGCTTAAACCCTTATAGCGGGGGGAACAATGAGCAGTTCTTC
NA | TRBJ2-7 | once | TRBV4-3 | CASSPQQWSSYEQYF | TGCGCCAGCAGCCCGCAGCAGTGGAGCTCCTACGAGCAGTACTTC
TRBD1 | TRBJ1-1 | NA | TRBV9 | CASSEGQMNTEAFF | TGTGCCAGCAGCGAGGGACAGATGAACACTGAAGCTTTCTTT
NA | TRBJ2-1 | NA | TRBV11-1 | CASSLSAETVYEQFF | TGTGCCAGCAGCTTAAGTGCTGAGACAGTGTATGAGCAGTTCTTC
TRBD2 | TRBJ2-2 | NA | TRBV11-2 | CASSLEDGGLAFPGELFF | TGTGCCAGCAGCTTAGAGGATGGGGGACTAGCGTTCCCCGGGGAGCTGTTTTTT
NA | TRBJ1-1 | NA | TRBV6-5 | CASSYRVNTEAFF | TGTGCCAGCAGCTACAGGGTGAACACTGAAGCTTTCTTT
NA | TRBJ1-4 | NA | TRBV19 | CASSILGAPNEKLFF | TGTGCCAGTAGTATTCTCGGGGCACCTAATGAAAAACTGTTTTTT
NA | TRBJ2-5 | NA | TRBV4-1 | CASSQGWDHLRETQYF | TGCGCCAGCAGCCAAGGTTGGGATCACCTACGAGAGACCCAGTACTTC
NA | TRBJ1-5 | NA | TRBV7-2 | CASSRTANSNQPQHF | TGTGCCAGCAGCCGGACGGCGAATAGCAATCAGCCCCAGCATTTT
TRBD1 | TRBJ2-2 | NA | TRBV4-3 | CASSQDRGTGPTGELFF | TGCGCCAGCAGCCAAGATCGTGGGACAGGGCCCACCGGGGAGCTGTTTTTT
NA | TRBJ2-1 | NA | TRBV5-4 | CASSSGVASYNEQFF | TGTGCCAGCAGCTCGGGGGTCGCCTCCTACAATGAGCAGTTCTTC
NA | TRBJ1-1 | NA | TRBV4-1 | CASSQLRENTEAFF | TGCGCCAGCAGCCAATTAAGGGAGAACACTGAAGCTTTCTTT
NA | TRBJ1-5 | NA | TRBV6-1 | CASSETSDRWFRNQPQHF | TGTGCCAGCAGTGAAACCAGTGACAGGTGGTTTCGCAATCAGCCCCAGCATTTT
TRBD1 | TRBJ1-4 | NA | TRBV18 | CASSPRTGEGEKLFF | TGTGCCAGCTCACCACGGACAGGAGAGGGTGAAAAACTGTTTTTT
NA | TRBJ1-1 | few | TRBV6-1 | CASRDITIKAFF | TGTGCCAGCAGGGACATCACAATTAAAGCTTTCTTT
NA | TRBJ2-2 | NA | TRBV27 | CASSSPRSHGELFF | TGTGCCAGCAGTTCCCCGAGAAGTCACGGGGAGCTGTTTTTT
NA | TRBJ1-4 | NA | TRBV15 | CATSRDWAAATNEKLFF | TGTGCCACCAGCAGAGATTGGGCAGCTGCAACTAATGAAAAACTGTTTTTT
NA | TRBJ1-5 | NA | TRBV6-5 | CASSFGTYQPQHF | TGTGCCAGCAGTTTCGGGACCTATCAGCCCCAGCATTTT
TRBD1 | TRBJ2-1 | NA | TRBV4-3 | CASSQDFGGTGVRDNEQFF | TGCGCCAGCAGCCAAGATTTCGGGGGGACAGGGGTTAGGGACAATGAGCAGTTCTTC
TRBD1 | TRBJ2-7 | few | TRBV30 | CAWSLTGTGVEQYF | TGTGCCTGGAGTCTAACAGGGACAGGGGTCGAGCAGTACTTC
TRBD2 | TRBJ2-1 | few | TRBV15 | CATGRTRLARVQNEQFF | TGTGCCACCGGACGGACCCGACTAGCGAGGGTACAGAATGAGCAGTTCTTC
NA | TRBJ2-7 | NA | TRBV18 | CASSPLPTGTYEQYF | TGTGCCAGCTCACCTCTACCCACTGGGACCTACGAGCAGTACTTC
TRBD1 | TRBJ2-7 | NA | TRBV6-5 | CASSGTGGREQYF | TGTGCCAGCTCCGGGACAGGGGGGCGCGAGCAGTACTTC